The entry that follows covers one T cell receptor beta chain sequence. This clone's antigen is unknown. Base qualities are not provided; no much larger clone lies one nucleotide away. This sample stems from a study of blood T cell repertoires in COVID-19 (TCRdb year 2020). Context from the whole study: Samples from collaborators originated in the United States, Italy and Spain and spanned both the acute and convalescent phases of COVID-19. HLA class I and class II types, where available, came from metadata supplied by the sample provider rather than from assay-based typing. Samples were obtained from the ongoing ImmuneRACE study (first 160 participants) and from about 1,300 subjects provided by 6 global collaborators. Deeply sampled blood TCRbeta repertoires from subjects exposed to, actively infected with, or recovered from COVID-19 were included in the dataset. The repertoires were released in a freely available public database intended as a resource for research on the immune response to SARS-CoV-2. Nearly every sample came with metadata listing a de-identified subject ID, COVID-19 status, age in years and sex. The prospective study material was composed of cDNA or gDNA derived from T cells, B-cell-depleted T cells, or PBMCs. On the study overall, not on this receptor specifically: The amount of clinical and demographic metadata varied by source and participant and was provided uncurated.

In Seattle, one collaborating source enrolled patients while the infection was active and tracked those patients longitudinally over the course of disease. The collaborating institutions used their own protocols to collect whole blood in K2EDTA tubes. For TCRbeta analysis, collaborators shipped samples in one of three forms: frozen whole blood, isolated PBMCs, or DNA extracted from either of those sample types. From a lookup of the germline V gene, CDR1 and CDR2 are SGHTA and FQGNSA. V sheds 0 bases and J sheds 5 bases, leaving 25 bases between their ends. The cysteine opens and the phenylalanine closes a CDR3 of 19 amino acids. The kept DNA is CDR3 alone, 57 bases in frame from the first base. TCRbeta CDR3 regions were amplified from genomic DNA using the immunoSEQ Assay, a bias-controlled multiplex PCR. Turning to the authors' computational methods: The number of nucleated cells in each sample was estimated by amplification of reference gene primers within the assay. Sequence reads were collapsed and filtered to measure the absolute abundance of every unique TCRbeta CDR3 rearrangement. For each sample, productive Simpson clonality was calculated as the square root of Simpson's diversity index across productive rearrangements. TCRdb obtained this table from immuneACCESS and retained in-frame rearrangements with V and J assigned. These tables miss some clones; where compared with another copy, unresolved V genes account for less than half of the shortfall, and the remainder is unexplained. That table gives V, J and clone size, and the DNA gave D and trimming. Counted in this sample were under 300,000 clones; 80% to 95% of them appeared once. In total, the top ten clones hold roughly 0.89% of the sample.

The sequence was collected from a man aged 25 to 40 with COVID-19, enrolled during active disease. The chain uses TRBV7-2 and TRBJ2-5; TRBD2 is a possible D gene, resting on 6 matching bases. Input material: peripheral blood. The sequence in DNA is TGTGCCAGCAGCTTAGCGTTTGCCTACCACATTACCCGGGGGGAGACCCAGTACTTC. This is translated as CASSLAFAYHITRGETQYF.